These T cell receptor beta chains were read from a single sample in a study of CD8+ T cells in alopecia areata. Sequenced by immunoSEQ multiplex PCR; TCRdb stores in-frame clones only, minus some. This table has about 190,000 clones, approximately 56% appearing once. Sample: CD4+ T cells sorted from blood, taken at week 0. These receptors originate from a human donor with alopecia areata. Each CDR3 is given with its conserved first and last residue. Each record gives: CDR3 length, D gene, V gene, J gene, clone size, CDR3 protein, CDR3 DNA. D genes are given only for firm matches. The size of a clone is reported for some rows only, either as once, few or many, or as a class for expanded clones.

13	.	TRBV13	TRBJ1-1	.	CASSFRRNTEAFF	TGTGCCAGCAGCTTTCGGAGGAACACTGAAGCTTTCTTT
14	.	TRBV18	TRBJ1-6	.	CASSPIGQHSPLHF	TGTGCCAGCTCACCGATAGGACAACATTCACCCCTCCACTTT
15	TRBD1	TRBV9	TRBJ1-2	.	CASSAGTGPPYGYTF	TGTGCCAGCAGCGCTGGGACAGGGCCCCCCTATGGCTACACCTTC
14	.	TRBV25-1	TRBJ2-3	.	CASSEAGGTDTQYF	TGTGCCAGCAGTGAAGCAGGGGGCACAGATACGCAGTATTTT
14	.	TRBV7-3	TRBJ1-1	.	CASSLRDGNTEAFF	TGTGCCAGCAGCTTAAGGGACGGGAACACTGAAGCTTTCTTT
11	.	TRBV20-1	TRBJ2-5	.	CSARVGETQYF	TGCAGTGCTAGAGTTGGAGAGACCCAGTACTTC
13	.	TRBV2	TRBJ1-6	.	CASSEVRNSPLHF	TGTGCCAGCAGTGAAGTTCGGAATTCACCCCTCCACTTT
13	TRBD1	TRBV5-6	TRBJ2-5	.	CASSLRTGETQYF	TGTGCCAGCAGCTTACGGACAGGAGAGACCCAGTACTTC
14	TRBD1	TRBV6-5	TRBJ2-7	.	CASSYETGAYEQYF	TGTGCCAGCAGTTACGAGACAGGGGCCTACGAGCAGTACTTC
13	.	TRBV27	TRBJ1-2	few	CASSLSRTGGYTF	TGTGCCAGCAGTTTATCACGCACCGGTGGCTACACCTTC
13	TRBD2	TRBV30	TRBJ2-5	.	CAQRTSGGQAQYF	TGTGCACAGCGGACTAGCGGGGGACAGGCCCAGTACTTC
15	.	TRBV27	TRBJ2-4	.	CASSLRERNKNIQYF	TGTGCCAGCAGTTTAAGGGAAAGGAACAAAAACATTCAGTACTTC
13	.	TRBV6-5	TRBJ2-7	.	CASSYGQSYEQYF	TGTGCCAGCAGTTATGGACAGTCCTACGAGCAGTACTTC
16	TRBD1	TRBV6-1	TRBJ2-7	.	CASSEAGQGWSYEQYF	TGTGCCAGCAGTGAAGCGGGACAGGGTTGGTCCTACGAGCAGTACTTC
15	.	TRBV30	TRBJ1-2	.	CAWSYTPQGNYGYTF	TGTGCCTGGAGTTACACCCCCCAGGGGAACTATGGCTACACCTTC
11	TRBD1	TRBV6-6	TRBJ1-4	few	CASSYRDRLFF	TGTGCCAGCAGTTACAGGGACAGGCTGTTTTTT
14	.	TRBV29-1	TRBJ1-2	few	CSVEEQGRPYGYTF	TGCAGCGTTGAAGAACAGGGTAGGCCGTATGGCTACACCTTC
13	TRBD2	TRBV29-1	TRBJ2-7	few	CSVESSGGYEQYF	TGCAGCGTTGAGTCGAGCGGGGGTTACGAGCAGTACTTC
14	.	TRBV29-1	TRBJ2-2	once	CSVAYKLASGELFF	TGCAGCGTTGCGTATAAATTGGCCTCCGGGGAGCTGTTTTTT
16	.	TRBV27	TRBJ1-6	.	CASSLEGPNLNSPLHF	TGTGCCAGCAGTTTAGAGGGGCCAAATCTTAATTCACCCCTCCACTTT
15	TRBD1	TRBV13	TRBJ2-3	.	CASSLRQGKTDTQYF	TGTGCCAGCAGCTTAAGACAGGGGAAAACAGATACGCAGTATTTT
13	TRBD1	TRBV30	TRBJ2-6	.	CAWDRAGANVLTF	TGTGCCTGGGACAGGGCTGGGGCCAACGTCCTGACTTTC
14	.	TRBV7-9	TRBJ2-1	few	CASSPSLRTNEQFF	TGTGCCAGCAGCCCCTCCTTAAGGACCAATGAGCAGTTCTTC
12	.	TRBV28	TRBJ1-5	.	CATRQANQPQHF	TGTGCCACACGACAGGCCAATCAGCCCCAGCATTTT
15	.	TRBV6-1	TRBJ1-5	.	CASSELWGANQPQHF	TGTGCCAGCAGTGAACTATGGGGGGCCAATCAGCCCCAGCATTTT
13	.	TRBV2	TRBJ2-1	.	CASGGAGGGEQFF	TGTGCCAGCGGAGGGGCCGGAGGAGGTGAGCAGTTCTTC
17	TRBD1	TRBV5-1	TRBJ1-6	.	CASSLVVGTGDGSPLHF	TGCGCCAGCAGCTTGGTGGTAGGGACAGGGGATGGATCACCCCTCCACTTT